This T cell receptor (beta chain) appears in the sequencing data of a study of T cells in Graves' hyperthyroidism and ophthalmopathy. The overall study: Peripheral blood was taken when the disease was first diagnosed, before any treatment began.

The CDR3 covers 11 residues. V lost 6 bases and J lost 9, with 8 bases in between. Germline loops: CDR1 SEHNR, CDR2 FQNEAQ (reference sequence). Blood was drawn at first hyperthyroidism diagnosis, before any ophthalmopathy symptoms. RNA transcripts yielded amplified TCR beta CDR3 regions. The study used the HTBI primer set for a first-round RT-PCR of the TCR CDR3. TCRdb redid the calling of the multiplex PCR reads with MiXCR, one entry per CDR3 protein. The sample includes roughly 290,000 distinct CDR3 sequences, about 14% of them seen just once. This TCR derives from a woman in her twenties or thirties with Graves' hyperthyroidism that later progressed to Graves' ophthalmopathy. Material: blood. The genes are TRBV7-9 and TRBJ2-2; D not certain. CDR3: CASRFTRELFF. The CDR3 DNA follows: TGTGCCAGCAGATTTACAAGGGAGCTGTTTTTT.